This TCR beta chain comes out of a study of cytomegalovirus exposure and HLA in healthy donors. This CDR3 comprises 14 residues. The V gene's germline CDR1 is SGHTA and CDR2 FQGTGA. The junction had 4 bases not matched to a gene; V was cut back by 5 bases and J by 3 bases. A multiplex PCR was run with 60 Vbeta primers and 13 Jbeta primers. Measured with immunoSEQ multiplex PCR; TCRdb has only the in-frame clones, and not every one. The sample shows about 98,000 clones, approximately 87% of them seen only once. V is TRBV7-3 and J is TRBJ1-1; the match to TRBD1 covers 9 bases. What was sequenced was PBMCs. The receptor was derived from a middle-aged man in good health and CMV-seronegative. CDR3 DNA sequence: TGTGCCAGCAGCACGGGACAGGGTTACACTGAAGCTTTCTTT. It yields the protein CASSTGQGYTEAFF. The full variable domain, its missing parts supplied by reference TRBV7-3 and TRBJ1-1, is GAGVSQTPSNKVTEKGKYVELRCDPISGHTALYWYRQSLGQGPEFLIYFQGTGAADDSGLPNDRFFAVRPEGSVSTLKIQRTERGDSAVYLCASSTGQGYTEAFFGQGTRLTVV.